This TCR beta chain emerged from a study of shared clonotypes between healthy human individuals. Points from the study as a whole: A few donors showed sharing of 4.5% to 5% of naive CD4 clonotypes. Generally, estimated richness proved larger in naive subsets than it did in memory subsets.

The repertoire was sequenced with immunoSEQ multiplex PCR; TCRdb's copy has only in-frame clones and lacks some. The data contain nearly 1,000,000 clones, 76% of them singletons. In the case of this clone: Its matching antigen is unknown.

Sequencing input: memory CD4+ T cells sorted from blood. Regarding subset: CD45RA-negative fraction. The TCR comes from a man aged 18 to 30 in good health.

CDR3 amino acids: CASSQGTVQETQYF. The CDR3 DNA reads TGCGCCAGCAGCCAGGGGACAGTACAAGAGACCCAGTACTTC. The V call is TRBV4-1, the J call TRBJ2-5, with 7 nucleotides matching TRBD1. Germline loops: CDR1 MGHRA, CDR2 YSYEKL. V trimming: 3 bases; J trimming: 2 bases; junction bases outside the gene matches: 3. CDR3 size: 14 residues.